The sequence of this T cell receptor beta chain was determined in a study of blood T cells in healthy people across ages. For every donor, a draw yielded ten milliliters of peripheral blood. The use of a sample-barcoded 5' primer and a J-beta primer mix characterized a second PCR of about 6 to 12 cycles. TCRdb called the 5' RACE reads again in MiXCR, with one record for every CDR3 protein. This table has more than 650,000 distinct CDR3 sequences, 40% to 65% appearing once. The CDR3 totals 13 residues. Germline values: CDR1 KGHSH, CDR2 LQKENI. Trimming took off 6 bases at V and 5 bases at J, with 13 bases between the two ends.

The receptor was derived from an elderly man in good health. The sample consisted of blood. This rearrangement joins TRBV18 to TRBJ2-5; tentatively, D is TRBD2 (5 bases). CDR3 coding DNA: TGTGCCAGCTCCCCCCTGGAGGCGGAGACCCAGTACTTC. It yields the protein CASSPLEAETQYF.